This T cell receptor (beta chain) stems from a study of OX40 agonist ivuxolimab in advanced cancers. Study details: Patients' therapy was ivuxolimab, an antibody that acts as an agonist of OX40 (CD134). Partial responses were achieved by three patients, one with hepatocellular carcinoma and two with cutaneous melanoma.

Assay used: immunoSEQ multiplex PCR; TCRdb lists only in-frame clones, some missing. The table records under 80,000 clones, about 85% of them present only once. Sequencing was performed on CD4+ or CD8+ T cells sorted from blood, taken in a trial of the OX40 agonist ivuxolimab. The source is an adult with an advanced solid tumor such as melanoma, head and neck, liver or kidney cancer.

This CDR3 is CASSVRAYEQYF. CDR3 nucleotides: TGTGCCAGCAGTGTCCGAGCCTACGAGCAGTACTTC. The chain couples TRBV2 to TRBJ2-7; no clear D gene. V lost 4 bases to trimming and J lost 2 bases, with 6 bases between them. The germline gives CDR1 SNHLY, CDR2 FYNNEI. The CDR3 loop spans 12 amino acids.